The rows below give T cell receptor beta chains drawn from one sample of a study of shared clonotypes between healthy human individuals. The table came from immunoSEQ multiplex PCR; TCRdb's copy has only in-frame clones and leaves some out. Here the sample spans 2.3 million or so clones, just over 90% being singletons. Sequenced: naive CD4+ T cells from PBMCs. These receptor sequences come from a man aged 18-30 years in good health. Some clones in this sample may be carry-over from other donors' samples. Both conserved end residues are part of each CDR3. Fields, in order: J gene, clone size, D gene, CDR3 length, V gene, CDR3 protein, CDR3 DNA. A D gene is named only where the DNA matches it firmly. The size entry is marked missing in some rows and otherwise reads once, few, many or a size class.

>TRBJ2-5|.|.|15|TRBV19
CASSKNSVPQETQYF
TGTGCCAGTAGTAAGAACAGCGTCCCACAAGAGACCCAGTACTTC
>TRBJ1-1|.|TRBD1|13|TRBV27
CASSSDRGTEAFF
TGTGCCAGCAGTTCCGACAGGGGGACTGAAGCTTTCTTT
>TRBJ2-2|.|.|14|TRBV7-3
CASSPVVYTGELFF
TGTGCCAGCAGCCCAGTGGTGTACACCGGGGAGCTGTTTTTT
>TRBJ1-4|.|TRBD1|15|TRBV2
CASRRGGTGNQKLFF
TGTGCCAGCAGGAGGGGGGGGACAGGGAATCAAAAACTGTTTTTT
>TRBJ2-5|.|.|15|TRBV5-4
CASSIGGMYQETQYF
TGTGCCAGCAGCATAGGCGGGATGTACCAAGAGACCCAGTACTTC
>TRBJ1-2|.|.|15|TRBV28
CASSAGRRGTYGYTF
TGTGCCAGCAGTGCGGGACGGAGGGGTACCTATGGCTACACCTTC
>TRBJ2-3|.|TRBD2|17|TRBV4-2
CASSPRETSLNADTQYF
TGTGCCAGCAGCCCTCGGGAGACTAGCCTGAACGCAGATACGCAGTATTTT
>TRBJ2-1|.|TRBD2|16|TRBV5-1
CASREPGTSGRNEQFF
TGCGCCAGCAGGGAACCCGGGACTAGCGGGAGGAATGAGCAGTTCTTC
>TRBJ1-1|.|.|16|TRBV28
CASSKKGFARNTEAFF
TGTGCCAGCAGCAAAAAGGGGTTCGCGAGGAACACTGAAGCTTTCTTT
>TRBJ2-3|.|.|12|TRBV7-9
CASSSNTDTQYF
TGTGCCAGCAGCTCGAACACAGATACGCAGTATTTT
>TRBJ2-5|.|TRBD2|14|TRBV7-2
CASSLASGGGTQYF
TGTGCCAGCAGCTTAGCGTCGGGAGGTGGGACCCAGTACTTC
>TRBJ2-5|.|TRBD2|18|TRBV18
CASSPLSLAGAPQETQYF
TGTGCCAGCTCACCACTCTCACTAGCGGGAGCCCCCCAAGAGACCCAGTACTTC
>TRBJ1-1|once|TRBD1|13|TRBV28
CAGGTGQWTEAFF
TGTGCCGGGGGGACAGGGCAATGGACTGAAGCTTTCTTT
>TRBJ1-1|few|.|15|TRBV4-1
CASSRGGQGNTEAFF
TGCGCCAGCAGCCGGGGGGGGCAGGGGAACACTGAAGCTTTCTTT
>TRBJ1-4|.|.|15|TRBV7-9
CASSLGGSTNEKLFF
TGTGCCAGCAGCCTCGGAGGGTCAACTAATGAAAAACTGTTTTTT
>TRBJ2-7|.|.|15|TRBV5-4
CASSLRAGNSYEQYF
TGTGCCAGCAGCCTGCGCGCGGGTAACTCCTACGAGCAGTACTTC
>TRBJ2-3|.|.|15|TRBV6-5
CASSYSASRTDTQYF
TGTGCCAGCAGTTACTCGGCAAGCCGCACAGATACGCAGTATTTT
>TRBJ1-5|.|.|13|TRBV2
CASIRGAGQPQHF
TGTGCCAGCATACGGGGGGCAGGTCAGCCCCAGCATTTT
>TRBJ2-2|.|.|17|TRBV27
CASSPRGGREGAGELFF
TGTGCCAGCAGCCCGCGCGGGGGCAGGGAGGGAGCCGGGGAGCTGTTTTTT
>TRBJ1-2|.|.|15|TRBV28
CASSRPMGATHGYTF
TGTGCCAGCAGCCGCCCGATGGGAGCCACGCATGGCTACACCTTC
>TRBJ2-6|.|.|15|TRBV6-5
CASKRPTSGANVLTF
TGTGCCAGCAAGAGGCCGACCTCTGGGGCCAACGTCCTGACTTTC
>TRBJ1-2|.|.|14|TRBV9
CASSARTTNYGYTF
TGTGCCAGCAGCGCCAGGACAACGAACTATGGCTACACCTTC
>TRBJ1-2|.|.|11|TRBV29-1
CSAAGQDGYTF
TGCAGCGCAGCCGGGCAGGATGGCTACACCTTC
>TRBJ1-1|.|.|15|TRBV9
CASSVEARRNTEAFF
TGTGCCAGCAGCGTAGAGGCCCGGAGGAACACTGAAGCTTTCTTT
>TRBJ2-1|.|.|17|TRBV11-2
CASRGLQGPRVDNEQFF
TGTGCCAGCAGGGGACTACAGGGCCCTAGGGTCGACAATGAGCAGTTCTTC
>TRBJ2-7|.|.|13|TRBV18
CASSQETVYEQYF
TGTGCCAGCTCACAGGAGACAGTCTACGAGCAGTACTTC
>TRBJ1-2|.|.|13|TRBV10-3
CAASLQGSYGYTF
TGTGCCGCGTCACTACAGGGCTCCTATGGCTACACCTTC
>TRBJ2-1|.|.|16|TRBV9
CASSSQTGSSYNEQFF
TGTGCCAGCAGCTCCCAGACTGGTAGCTCCTACAATGAGCAGTTCTTC
>TRBJ2-2|.|.|12|TRBV9
CASRANTGELFF
TGTGCCAGCAGGGCTAACACCGGGGAGCTGTTTTTT
>TRBJ1-1|once|.|15|TRBV18
CASSPVQVQTAEAFF
TGTGCCAGCTCACCAGTCCAGGTCCAAACGGCTGAAGCTTTCTTT
>TRBJ2-4|.|TRBD1|14|TRBV10-2
CASSRGQGANIQYF
TGCGCCAGCAGTAGGGGGCAGGGTGCAAACATTCAGTACTTC
>TRBJ1-4|.|.|14|TRBV11-2
CASTPGATNEKLFF
TGTGCCAGCACCCCGGGGGCAACTAATGAAAAACTGTTTTTT
>TRBJ2-7|.|TRBD2|14|TRBV5-1
CASSFSGRAYEQYF
TGCGCCAGCAGCTTTAGCGGGAGGGCCTACGAGCAGTACTTC
>TRBJ2-7|.|TRBD1|15|TRBV10-2
CASRRDRGVSYEQYF
TGCGCCAGCAGGAGGGACAGGGGGGTCTCCTACGAGCAGTACTTC
>TRBJ1-2|.|TRBD1|17|TRBV2
CASSERGLRGANYGYTF
TGTGCCAGCAGTGAAAGGGGGCTGAGGGGCGCTAACTATGGCTACACCTTC
>TRBJ1-2|.|TRBD1|16|TRBV19
CASSIGGGAVTGGYTF
TGTGCCAGTAGTATAGGAGGGGGCGCGGTGACAGGAGGCTACACCTTC
>TRBJ1-1|.|.|16|TRBV29-1
CSARGQLTIMNTEAFF
TGCAGCGCTAGAGGACAGCTTACTATAATGAACACTGAAGCTTTCTTT
>TRBJ2-7|.|TRBD2|14|TRBV5-4
CASSAEQLASEQYF
TGTGCCAGCAGCGCCGAGCAACTAGCGAGCGAGCAGTACTTC
>TRBJ2-5|once|.|15|TRBV27
CASSYAEAGQETQYF
TGTGCCAGCAGCTATGCCGAGGCGGGGCAAGAGACCCAGTACTTC
>TRBJ1-2|.|.|13|TRBV28
CASTVGRLYGYTF
TGTGCCAGCACCGTGGGCCGGTTATATGGCTACACCTTC
>TRBJ2-1|.|TRBD2|16|TRBV7-2
CASSTDGLAGEGEQFF
TGTGCCAGCAGCACCGATGGACTAGCGGGGGAGGGTGAGCAGTTCTTC
>TRBJ2-2|.|.|16|TRBV4-2
CASSQDKIMNTGELFF
TGTGCCAGCAGCCAAGATAAGATTATGAACACCGGGGAGCTGTTTTTT
>TRBJ1-1|few|.|16|TRBV18
CASSPPGARVGTEAFF
TGTGCCAGCTCACCCCCTGGTGCCAGGGTGGGCACTGAAGCTTTCTTT
>TRBJ2-5|once|.|15|TRBV10-3
CAISEQAGRRETQYF
TGTGCCATCAGTGAGCAGGCTGGTCGCCGGGAGACCCAGTACTTC
>TRBJ2-7|.|TRBD2|15|TRBV18
CASSPGTSGTYEQYF
TGTGCCAGCTCACCGGGGACTAGCGGCACCTACGAGCAGTACTTC
>TRBJ2-1|.|.|16|TRBV5-4
CASSFSGLLRSGEQFF
TGTGCCAGCAGCTTTTCCGGACTCCTCAGATCGGGTGAGCAGTTCTTC
>TRBJ1-1|.|.|11|TRBV30
CAWSVSGEAFF
TGTGCCTGGAGTGTATCCGGTGAAGCTTTCTTT
>TRBJ1-1|.|.|21|TRBV21-1
CASSKESWGRGSGCVNTEAFF
.